Detailed here is one TCR beta chain. The data originate from a study of control samples from healthy donors and cancer patients. Germline-derived CDR1 and CDR2 are LGHNA and YSLEER. Trimming at V came to 1 base and at J to 7 bases, leaving 3 bases not matched to a gene. The CDR3 spans 14 residues. The repertoire was sequenced with immunoSEQ multiplex PCR; TCRdb's copy has only in-frame clones and lacks some. The data show 45,000 to 60,000 clones, 94% seen once. This clonotype was sampled from a man aged 25-45 years in good health. J is TRBJ1-4 and V is TRBV4-3; 7 positions agree with TRBD1. The sequenced material came from blood. The CDR3 region has the DNA TGCGCCAGCAGCCAAGGACAGGGCAGTGAAAAACTGTTTTTT. Translation gives CASSQGQGSEKLFF.